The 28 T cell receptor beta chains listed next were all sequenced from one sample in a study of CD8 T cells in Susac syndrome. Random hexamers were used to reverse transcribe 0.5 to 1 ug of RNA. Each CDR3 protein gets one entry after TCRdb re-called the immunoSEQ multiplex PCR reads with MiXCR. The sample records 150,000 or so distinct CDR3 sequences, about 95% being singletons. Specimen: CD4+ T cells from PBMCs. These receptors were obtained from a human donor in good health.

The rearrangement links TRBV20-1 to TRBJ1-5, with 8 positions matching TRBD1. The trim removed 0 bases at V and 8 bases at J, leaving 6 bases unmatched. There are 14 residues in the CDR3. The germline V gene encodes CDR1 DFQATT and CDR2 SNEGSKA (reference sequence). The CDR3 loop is CSARDDRGAEPQHF. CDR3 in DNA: TGCAGTGCTAGAGATGACAGGGGAGCGGAGCCCCAGCATTTT.

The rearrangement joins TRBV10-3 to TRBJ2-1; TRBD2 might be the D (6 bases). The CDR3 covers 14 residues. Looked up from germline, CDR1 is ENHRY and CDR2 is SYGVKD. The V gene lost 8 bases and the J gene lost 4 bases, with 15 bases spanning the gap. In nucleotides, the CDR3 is TGTGCCATCCGGTCTAGCGAAAGGTACAATGAGCAGTTCTTC. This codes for CAIRSSERYNEQFF.

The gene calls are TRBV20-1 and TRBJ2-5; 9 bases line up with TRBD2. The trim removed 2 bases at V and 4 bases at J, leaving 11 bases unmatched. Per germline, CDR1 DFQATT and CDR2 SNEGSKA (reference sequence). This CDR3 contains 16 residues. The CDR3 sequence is CSARPIAGVGTETQYF. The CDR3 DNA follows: TGCAGTGCTAGACCTATAGCGGGGGTGGGGACAGAGACCCAGTACTTC.

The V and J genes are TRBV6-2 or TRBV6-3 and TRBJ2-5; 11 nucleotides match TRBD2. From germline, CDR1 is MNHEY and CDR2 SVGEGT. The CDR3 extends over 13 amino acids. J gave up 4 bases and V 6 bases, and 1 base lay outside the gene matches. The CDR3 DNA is TGTGCCAGCAGGGGACTAGCGGTAGAGACCCAGTACTTC. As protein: CASRGLAVETQYF.

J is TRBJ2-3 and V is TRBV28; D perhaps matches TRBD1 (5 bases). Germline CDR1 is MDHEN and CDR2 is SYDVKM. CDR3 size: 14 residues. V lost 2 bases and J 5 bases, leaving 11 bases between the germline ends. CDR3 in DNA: TGTGCCAGCAGTTTAACGTCCCAGGGAGATACGCAGTATTTT. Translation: CASSLTSQGDTQYF.

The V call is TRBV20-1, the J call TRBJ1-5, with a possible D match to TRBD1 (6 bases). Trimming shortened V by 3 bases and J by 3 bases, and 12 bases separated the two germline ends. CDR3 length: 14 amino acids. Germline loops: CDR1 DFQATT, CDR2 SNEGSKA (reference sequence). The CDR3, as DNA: TGCAGTGCTAGTACCGGACAGTACAATCAGCCCCAGCATTTT. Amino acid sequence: CSASTGQYNQPQHF.

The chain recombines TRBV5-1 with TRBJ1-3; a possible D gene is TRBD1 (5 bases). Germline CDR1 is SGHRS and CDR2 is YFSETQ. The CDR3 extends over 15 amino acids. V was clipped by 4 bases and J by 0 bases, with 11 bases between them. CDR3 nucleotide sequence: TGCGCCAGCAGCCTTGACAGTACCTCTGGAAACACCATATATTTT. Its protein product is CASSLDSTSGNTIYF.

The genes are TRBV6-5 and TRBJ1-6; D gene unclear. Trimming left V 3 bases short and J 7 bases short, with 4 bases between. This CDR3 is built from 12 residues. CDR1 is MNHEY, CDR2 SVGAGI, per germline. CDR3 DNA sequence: TGTGCCAGCAGTTATGGGAATTCACCCCTCCACTTT. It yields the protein CASSYGNSPLHF.

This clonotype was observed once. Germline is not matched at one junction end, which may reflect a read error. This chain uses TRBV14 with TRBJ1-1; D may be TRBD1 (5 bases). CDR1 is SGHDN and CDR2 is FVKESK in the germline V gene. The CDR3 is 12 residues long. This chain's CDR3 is CASSQDRQSLLF. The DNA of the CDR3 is TGTGCCAGCAGCCAAGATCGACAGTCCCTACTCTTT.

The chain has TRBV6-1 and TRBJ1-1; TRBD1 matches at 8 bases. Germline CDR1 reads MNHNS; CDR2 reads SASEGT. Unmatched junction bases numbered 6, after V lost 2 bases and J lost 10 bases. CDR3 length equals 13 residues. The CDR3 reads CASSETGTGAAFF. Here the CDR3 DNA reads TGTGCCAGCAGTGAAACAGGGACAGGAGCAGCTTTCTTT.

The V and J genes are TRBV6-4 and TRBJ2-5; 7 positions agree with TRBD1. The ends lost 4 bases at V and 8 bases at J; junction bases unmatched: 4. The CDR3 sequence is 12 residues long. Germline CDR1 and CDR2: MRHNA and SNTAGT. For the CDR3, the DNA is TGTGCCAGCAGTGGGACAGGACCCACCCAGTACTTC. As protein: CASSGTGPTQYF.

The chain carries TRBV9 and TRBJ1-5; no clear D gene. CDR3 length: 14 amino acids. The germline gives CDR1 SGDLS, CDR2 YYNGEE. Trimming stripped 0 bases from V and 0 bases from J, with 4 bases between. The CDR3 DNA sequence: TGTGCCAGCAGCGTAGGGTCTAGCAATCAGCCCCAGCATTTT. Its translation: CASSVGSSNQPQHF.

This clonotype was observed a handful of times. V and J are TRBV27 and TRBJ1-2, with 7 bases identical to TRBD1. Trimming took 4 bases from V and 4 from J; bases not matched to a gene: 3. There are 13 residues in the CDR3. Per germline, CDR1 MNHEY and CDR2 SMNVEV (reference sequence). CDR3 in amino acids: CASSSTGSYGYTF. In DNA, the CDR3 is TGTGCCAGCAGTTCGACAGGGTCCTATGGCTACACCTTC.

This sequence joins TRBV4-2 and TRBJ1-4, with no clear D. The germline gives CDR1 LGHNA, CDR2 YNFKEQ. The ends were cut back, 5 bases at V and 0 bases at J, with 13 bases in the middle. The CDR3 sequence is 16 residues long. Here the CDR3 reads CASSISLRATNEKLFF. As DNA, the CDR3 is TGTGCCAGCAGCATTTCACTGCGTGCAACTAATGAAAAACTGTTTTTT.

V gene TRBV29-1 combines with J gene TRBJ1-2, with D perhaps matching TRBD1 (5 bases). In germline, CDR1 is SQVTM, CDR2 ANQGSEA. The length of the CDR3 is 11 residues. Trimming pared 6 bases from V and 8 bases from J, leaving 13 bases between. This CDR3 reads CSVGVMSGYTF. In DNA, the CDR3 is TGCAGCGTGGGGGTAATGAGCGGCTACACCTTC. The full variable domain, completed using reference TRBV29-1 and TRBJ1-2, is SAVISQKPSRDICQRGTSLTIQCQVDSQVTMMFWYRQQPGQSLTLIATANQGSEATYESGFVIDKFPISRPNLTFSTLTVSNMSPEDSSIYLCSVGVMSGYTFGSGTRLTVV.

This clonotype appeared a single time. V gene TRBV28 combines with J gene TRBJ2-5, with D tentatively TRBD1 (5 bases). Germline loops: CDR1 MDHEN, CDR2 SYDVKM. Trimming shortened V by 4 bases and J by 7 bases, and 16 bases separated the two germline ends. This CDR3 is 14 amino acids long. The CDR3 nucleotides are TGTGCCAGCAGTTCTACCTTGATTCAGGGGACCCAGTACTTC. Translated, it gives CASSSTLIQGTQYF.

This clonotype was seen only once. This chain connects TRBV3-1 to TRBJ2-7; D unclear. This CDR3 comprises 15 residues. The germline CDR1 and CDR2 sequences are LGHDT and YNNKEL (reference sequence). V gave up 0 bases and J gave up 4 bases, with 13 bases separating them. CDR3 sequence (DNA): TGTGCCAGCAGCCAAGATCTCGCCAGTCTATACGAGCAGTACTTC. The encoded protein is CASSQDLASLYEQYF.

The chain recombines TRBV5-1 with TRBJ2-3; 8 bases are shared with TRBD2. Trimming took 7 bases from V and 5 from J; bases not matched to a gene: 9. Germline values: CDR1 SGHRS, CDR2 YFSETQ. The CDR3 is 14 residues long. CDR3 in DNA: TGCGCCAGCCGCCCTGGGCGGGGGGAAGATACGCAGTATTTT. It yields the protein CASRPGRGEDTQYF.

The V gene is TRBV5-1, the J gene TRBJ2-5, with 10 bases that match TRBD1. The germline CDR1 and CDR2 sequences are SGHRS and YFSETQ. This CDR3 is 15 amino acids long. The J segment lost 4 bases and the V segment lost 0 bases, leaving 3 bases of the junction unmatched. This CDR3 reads CASSLGDRGLETQYF. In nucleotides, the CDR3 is TGCGCCAGCAGCTTGGGTGACAGGGGGCTAGAGACCCAGTACTTC.

The CDR3 loop reads CSARDPTESNQPQHF. The CDR3 nucleotides read TGCAGTGCTAGAGATCCGACAGAATCAAATCAGCCCCAGCATTTT. The chain joins TRBV20-1 to TRBJ1-5; weak D call: TRBD1 (5 bases). There are 15 residues in the CDR3. Trimming took off 0 bases at V and 4 bases at J, with 13 bases between the two ends. Germline V CDR1 and CDR2: DFQATT, SNEGSKA (reference sequence).

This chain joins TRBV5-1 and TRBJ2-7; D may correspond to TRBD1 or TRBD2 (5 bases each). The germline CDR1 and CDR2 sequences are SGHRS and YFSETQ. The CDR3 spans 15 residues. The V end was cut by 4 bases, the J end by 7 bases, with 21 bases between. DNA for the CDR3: TGCGCCAGCAGCACCCGGGACCACACAACGGGGGAGCAGTACTTC. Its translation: CASSTRDHTTGEQYF.

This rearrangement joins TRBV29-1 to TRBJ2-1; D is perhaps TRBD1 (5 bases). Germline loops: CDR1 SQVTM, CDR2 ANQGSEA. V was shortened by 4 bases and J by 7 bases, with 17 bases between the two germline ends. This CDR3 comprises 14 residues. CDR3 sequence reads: CSVVSPGRRNEQFF. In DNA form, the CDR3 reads TGCAGCGTTGTTTCGCCAGGGCGCAGGAATGAGCAGTTCTTC.

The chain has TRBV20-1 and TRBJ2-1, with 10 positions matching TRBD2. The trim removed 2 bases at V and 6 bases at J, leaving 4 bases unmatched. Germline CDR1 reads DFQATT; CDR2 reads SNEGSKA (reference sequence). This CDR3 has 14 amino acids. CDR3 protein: CSARLLAGINEQFF. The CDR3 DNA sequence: TGCAGTGCTAGACTACTAGCGGGGATCAATGAGCAGTTCTTC.

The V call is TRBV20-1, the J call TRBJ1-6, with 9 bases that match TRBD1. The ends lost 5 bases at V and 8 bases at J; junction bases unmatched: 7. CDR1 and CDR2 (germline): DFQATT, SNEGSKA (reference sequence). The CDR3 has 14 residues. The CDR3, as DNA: TGCAGTGCTGCGCCGGGACAGGGATATTCACCCCTCCACTTT. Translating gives CSAAPGQGYSPLHF.

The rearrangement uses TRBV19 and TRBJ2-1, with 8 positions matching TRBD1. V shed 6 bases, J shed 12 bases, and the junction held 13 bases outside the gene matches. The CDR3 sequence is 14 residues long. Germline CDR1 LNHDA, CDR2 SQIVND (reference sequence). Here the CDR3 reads CASRNPGQERRQFF. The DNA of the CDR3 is TGTGCCAGTAGAAACCCGGGACAGGAGAGAAGGCAGTTCTTC.

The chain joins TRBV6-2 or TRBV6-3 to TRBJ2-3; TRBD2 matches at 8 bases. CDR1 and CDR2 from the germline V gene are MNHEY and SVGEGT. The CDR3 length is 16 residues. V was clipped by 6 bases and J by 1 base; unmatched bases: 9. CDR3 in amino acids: CASSYGLAGGTDTQYF. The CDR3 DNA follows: TGTGCCAGCAGCTACGGACTAGCAGGCGGCACAGATACGCAGTATTTT.

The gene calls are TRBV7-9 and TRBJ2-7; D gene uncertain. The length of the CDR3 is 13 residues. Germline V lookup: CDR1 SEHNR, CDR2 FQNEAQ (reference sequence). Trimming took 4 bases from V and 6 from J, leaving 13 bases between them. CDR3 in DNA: TGTGCCAGCAGCTCCCCAGCTGTAGGCGAGCAGTACTTC. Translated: CASSSPAVGEQYF.

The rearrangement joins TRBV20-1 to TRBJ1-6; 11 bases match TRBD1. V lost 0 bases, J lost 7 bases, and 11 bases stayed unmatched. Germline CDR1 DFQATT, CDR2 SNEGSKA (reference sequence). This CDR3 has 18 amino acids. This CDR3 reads CSARDLMAGTGGNSPLHF. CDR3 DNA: TGCAGTGCTAGAGATCTCATGGCGGGGACAGGGGGAAATTCACCCCTCCACTTT.